This T cell receptor (beta chain) came from a study of T-cell reconstitution after alpha-beta-depleted transplantation in children. A few counts support this clonotype. Its antigen remains unidentified. TCRbeta library preparation incorporated unique molecular identifiers. MiXCR was run by TCRdb on the PCR reads, yielding one entry per CDR3 protein. Of some 200,000 distinct CDR3 sequences listed, approximately 8% are singletons. General observations from the study: High day-60 TCRbeta diversity in some patients came from surviving recipient T cells and thymic progenitors. Expanded graft clones numbering several hundred reportedly gave rise to alpha-beta T cells about two months after transplant. Counts and diversity of T cells one year after transplant came mostly from newly produced T cells.

CDR3 length: 15 residues. V lost 6 bases and J 0 bases, leaving 12 bases between the germline ends. The chain couples TRBV12-3 or TRBV12-4 to TRBJ1-5; D remains unclear. The sample consisted of PBMCs, mostly from graft donor cells, taken 360 days after TCRalphabeta/CD19-depleted stem cell transplant. This receptor was obtained from a male patient between 2 and 10 years old who had a stem cell transplant for acute myeloid leukemia, so the T cells may come from the graft donor. CDR3 sequence: CASSSTEYSNQPQHF. In DNA form, the CDR3 reads TGTGCCAGCAGCTCTACGGAGTATAGCAATCAGCCCCAGCATTTT.